The clone carrying this T cell receptor beta chain was observed a handful of times. Its cognate antigen is unknown. These data belong to a study of T cells after yellow fever vaccination. Overall study: Low-cell-number fractions were prepared with SMART-Seq v4 Ultra Low Input.

One entry per CDR3 protein results from TCRdb running MiXCR on the 5' RACE reads. This table has hundreds of thousands of distinct CDR3 sequences, about 13% appearing once. The CDR3 has 19 amino acids. Germline CDR1 and CDR2: SGHRS and YFSETQ. Trimming at V came to 1 base and at J to 1 base, leaving 10 bases not matched to a gene. The study's findings and limits: Abundant bulk-derived clonotypes could contaminate FACS-sorted repertoires. Clones that expanded after primary vaccination mostly reappeared after the booster (just under 98% CD4, roughly 87% CD8). A weaker secondary response peaked on day 5, the primary on day 15.

Sample: PBMCs, taken on the day of the yellow fever booster vaccination. The source of this sequence is a man younger than 40 who received the YFV17D yellow fever vaccine. This chain uses TRBV5-1 with TRBJ2-3, with TRBD2 identical over 12 bases. The CDR3 DNA sequence: TGCGCCAGCAGCTTGAGGAGCCTAAGACTAGCGGGAGGCACAGATACGCAGTATTTT. Translating it yields CASSLRSLRLAGGTDTQYF.